A selection of T cell receptor beta chains follows, all from one sample in a study of T cells after yellow fever vaccination. TCRdb processed the 5' RACE reads anew with MiXCR; each CDR3 protein has one entry. Counted here are some 500,000 distinct CDR3 sequences, 13% occurring once; the ten biggest clones make up around 15%. Specimen: PBMCs, collected on the day of the yellow fever booster vaccination. The receptors shown here come from a man aged 25-40 years who received the YFV17D yellow fever vaccine. Both conserved end residues are part of each CDR3. Each record gives: J gene, V gene, clone size, D gene, CDR3 DNA, CDR3 protein. A D gene is named only where the DNA matches it firmly. Clone size is stated in some rows and not others, as once, few, many or a class when expanded.

J gene: TRBJ2-1
V gene: TRBV28
clone size: many
D gene: TRBD1
CDR3 DNA: TGTGCCAGCAGTTCCCCCCTCGGGGCAGGGGGCAGTCGGAATGAGCAGTTCTTC
CDR3 protein: CASSSPLGAGGSRNEQFF

J gene: TRBJ2-3
V gene: TRBV28
clone size: -
D gene: TRBD1
CDR3 DNA: TGTGCCAGCAGTCGCAGGGGGCAAGATACGCAGTATTTT
CDR3 protein: CASSRRGQDTQYF

J gene: TRBJ1-1
V gene: TRBV2
clone size: few
D gene: -
CDR3 DNA: TGTGCCAGCAGTGAAACTTGGACGGGGAACACTGAAGCTTTCTTT
CDR3 protein: CASSETWTGNTEAFF

J gene: TRBJ2-5
V gene: TRBV5-1
clone size: -
D gene: -
CDR3 DNA: TGCGCCAGCACCAAGCAAGAGACCCAGTACTTC
CDR3 protein: CASTKQETQYF

J gene: TRBJ2-1
V gene: TRBV27
clone size: -
D gene: TRBD2
CDR3 DNA: TGTGCCGAGGGGACTAGCGGGACCAATGAGCAGTTCTTC
CDR3 protein: CAEGTSGTNEQFF

J gene: TRBJ1-2
V gene: TRBV4-3
clone size: many
D gene: -
CDR3 DNA: TGCGCCAGCAGCCATAATCGTGGTGGCTACACCTTC
CDR3 protein: CASSHNRGGYTF

J gene: TRBJ1-4
V gene: TRBV25-1
clone size: few
D gene: TRBD1
CDR3 DNA: TGTGCCAGCAGAGGACAGGGTGAAAAACTGTTTTTT
CDR3 protein: CASRGQGEKLFF

J gene: TRBJ2-5
V gene: TRBV11-2
clone size: -
D gene: TRBD1
CDR3 DNA: TGTGCCAGCAGCTTAGAGCCGGGACAGGGGGCCCGGAGGACCCAGTACTTC
CDR3 protein: CASSLEPGQGARRTQYF

J gene: TRBJ2-1
V gene: TRBV20-1
clone size: few
D gene: -
CDR3 DNA: TGCAGTGCTAGAGGTCCGGACCCCAGGTGGTCCTACAATGAGCAGTTCTTC
CDR3 protein: CSARGPDPRWSYNEQFF

J gene: TRBJ1-2
V gene: TRBV6-5
clone size: few
D gene: TRBD1
CDR3 DNA: TGTGCCAGCAGTTACACCGGGACAGGGAGTCTTGCTGGCTACACCTTC
CDR3 protein: CASSYTGTGSLAGYTF

J gene: TRBJ2-5
V gene: TRBV28
clone size: -
D gene: -
CDR3 DNA: TGTGCCAGCAGTTCCCAGGGACGTCGAGAGACCCAGTACTTC
CDR3 protein: CASSSQGRRETQYF

J gene: TRBJ2-1
V gene: TRBV6-2/TRBV6-3
clone size: many
D gene: TRBD1
CDR3 DNA: TGTGCCAGCAGTGGACAGGGACAGGGCAGGAACAATGAGCAGTTCTTC
CDR3 protein: CASSGQGQGRNNEQFF

J gene: TRBJ1-6
V gene: TRBV25-1
clone size: few
D gene: -
CDR3 DNA: TGTGCCAGCAGTGAATATTTCCCCCCAAGGGGGAATAATTCACCCCTCCACTTT
CDR3 protein: CASSEYFPPRGNNSPLHF

J gene: TRBJ2-7
V gene: TRBV6-2/TRBV6-3
clone size: -
D gene: TRBD2
CDR3 DNA: TGTGCCAGCAGCTCTCTAGCGGGAATAACCTACGAGCAGTACTTC
CDR3 protein: CASSSLAGITYEQYF

J gene: TRBJ2-4
V gene: TRBV29-1
clone size: -
D gene: -
CDR3 DNA: TGCAGCGTTGAAGACGCACGTGGGGCGCAGAACATTCAGTACTTC
CDR3 protein: CSVEDARGAQNIQYF

J gene: TRBJ2-4
V gene: TRBV9
clone size: many
D gene: TRBD2
CDR3 DNA: TGTGCCAGCAGCGTATCACCGGGGGGGGAAAACATTCAGTACTTC
CDR3 protein: CASSVSPGGENIQYF

J gene: TRBJ2-7
V gene: TRBV3-1
clone size: few
D gene: -
CDR3 DNA: TGTGCCAGCAGCCATTGGGCCAGGGGTAACTACGAGCAGTACTTC
CDR3 protein: CASSHWARGNYEQYF

J gene: TRBJ2-3
V gene: TRBV20-1
clone size: few
D gene: TRBD2
CDR3 DNA: TGCAGTGCTAGACTCTTACTAGCGGGAGTGGAGGCGCAGTATTTT
CDR3 protein: CSARLLLAGVEAQYF

J gene: TRBJ2-3
V gene: TRBV7-3
clone size: -
D gene: -
CDR3 DNA: TGTGCCAGCAGCTTAACAACTAGCTTGGCGCAGTATTTT
CDR3 protein: CASSLTTSLAQYF

J gene: TRBJ2-7
V gene: TRBV12-3/TRBV12-4
clone size: -
D gene: TRBD2
CDR3 DNA: TGTGCCAACAGTTTAGTAGGCGGGAGGGCCTCCTACGAGCAGTACTTC
CDR3 protein: CANSLVGGRASYEQYF

J gene: TRBJ2-1
V gene: TRBV7-8
clone size: -
D gene: -
CDR3 DNA: TGTGCCAGCAGCTTAAGACACGTTAATGAGCAGTTCTTC
CDR3 protein: CASSLRHVNEQFF

J gene: TRBJ2-6
V gene: TRBV12-3/TRBV12-4
clone size: -
D gene: -
CDR3 DNA: TGTGCAGGAACGACAGGGCGGGGCTCTGGGGCCAACGTCCTGACTTTC
CDR3 protein: CAGTTGRGSGANVLTF

J gene: TRBJ2-3
V gene: TRBV29-1
clone size: -
D gene: TRBD2
CDR3 DNA: TGCAGCTCCCGGACTAGCGGAAATACGCAGTATTTT
CDR3 protein: CSSRTSGNTQYF

J gene: TRBJ2-7
V gene: TRBV28
clone size: few
D gene: TRBD2
CDR3 DNA: TGTGCCAGTCGGGGAGGGGCAGGGCCCTACGAGCAGTACTTC
CDR3 protein: CASRGGAGPYEQYF

J gene: TRBJ2-3
V gene: TRBV7-2
clone size: few
D gene: TRBD2
CDR3 DNA: TGTGCCAGCAGCTTCGGGACTAGGTTGGTGACAGATACGCAGTATTTT
CDR3 protein: CASSFGTRLVTDTQYF

J gene: TRBJ2-1
V gene: TRBV20-1
clone size: many
D gene: -
CDR3 DNA: TGCAGTCCCAGCGTCGGCAGCGCGGAAGACAATGAGCAGTTCTTC
CDR3 protein: CSPSVGSAEDNEQFF

J gene: TRBJ2-3
V gene: TRBV12-3/TRBV12-4
clone size: -
D gene: TRBD2
CDR3 DNA: TGTGCCAGCAGCCCCTGGAGCGGGACGAGCACAGATACGCAGTATTTT
CDR3 protein: CASSPWSGTSTDTQYF

J gene: TRBJ2-1
V gene: TRBV6-5
clone size: few
D gene: -
CDR3 DNA: TGTGCCAGCCAGCGCGGCGGCAATGAGCAGTTCTTC
CDR3 protein: CASQRGGNEQFF

J gene: TRBJ2-1
V gene: TRBV27
clone size: many
D gene: -
CDR3 DNA: TGTGCCAGCAGTTATAAATATGAGCAGTTCTTC
CDR3 protein: CASSYKYEQFF

J gene: TRBJ2-6
V gene: TRBV9
clone size: -
D gene: -
CDR3 DNA: TGTGCCAGCAGCCGACGCCGGGACACCTCTGGGGCCAACGTCCTGACTTTC
CDR3 protein: CASSRRRDTSGANVLTF

J gene: TRBJ2-5
V gene: TRBV29-1
clone size: -
D gene: -
CDR3 DNA: TGCAGCGCCGGGTCCGGGGCCCAAGGTACCCAGTACTTC
CDR3 protein: CSAGSGAQGTQYF